The next 7 T cell receptor beta chains were all read from a single sample in a study of CD4 T cells in relation to SARS-CoV-2 and coronaviruses. Unexposed donor CD4+ T cells date from about 2011-2018, before the COVID-19 pandemic. Profiled with immunoSEQ multiplex PCR; TCRdb holds only in-frame clones, not every one. The top ten clones hold roughly 0.14% of a sample with roughly 60,000 clones, about 94% of them seen once. The sample comprised naive CD4+ T cells from PBMCs. Subset reported: naive CD4+ T cells isolated by negative enrichment. The receptors stem from a human donor in good health.

The rearrangement uses TRBV24-1 and TRBJ2-7, with 8 nucleotides matching TRBD2. CDR3 length: 15 residues. Trimming at V came to 6 bases and at J to 2 bases, leaving 8 bases not matched to a gene. The germline CDR1 and CDR2 sequences are KGHDR and SFDVKD. The chain's CDR3 is CATSSNGGETYEQYF. The CDR3 bases are TGTGCCACCAGTTCCAACGGGGGGGAGACCTACGAGCAGTACTTC.

V gene TRBV18 combines with J gene TRBJ2-7, with TRBD1 matching over 8 bases. From germline, CDR1 is KGHSH and CDR2 LQKENI. The CDR3 sequence is 14 residues long. Trimming at V came to 6 bases and at J to 6 bases, leaving 10 bases not matched to a gene. CDR3 sequence reads: CASSPDRAHSEQYF. The CDR3 DNA reads TGTGCCAGCTCCCCGGACAGGGCCCACTCCGAGCAGTACTTC.

CDR3 nucleotides: TGTGCCAGCTCACCCCGGACGGGGCTGGGATACGAGCAGTACTTC. This encodes CASSPRTGLGYEQYF. The rearrangement joins TRBV18 to TRBJ2-7; D possibly matches TRBD1 or TRBD2 (5 bases each). The germline V gene has CDR1 KGHSH and CDR2 LQKENI. The CDR3 loop spans 15 amino acids. V shed 3 bases and J shed 4 bases, with 16 bases lying between them.

J is TRBJ1-1 and V is TRBV27; D unresolved. The germline V gene has CDR1 MNHEY and CDR2 SMNVEV (reference sequence). Between the trimmed V and J ends, which lost 0 bases and 11 bases, there was a span of 13 bases. The CDR3 has 13 amino acids. The CDR3 is CASSLSGGKRAFF. The DNA of the CDR3 is TGTGCCAGCAGTTTATCGGGTGGGAAACGGGCTTTCTTT.

As DNA, the CDR3 is TGTGCCAGCAGCGGGACAGGGCATATTACAGATACGCAGTATTTT. Its translation is CASSGTGHITDTQYF. The V call is TRBV28, the J call TRBJ2-3, with 9 bases fitting TRBD1. Germline values: CDR1 MDHEN, CDR2 SYDVKM. The junction had 7 bases not matched to a gene; V was cut back by 6 bases and J by 3 bases. The CDR3 runs 15 residues.

The gene calls are TRBV12-5 and TRBJ2-5; D may match TRBD1 or TRBD2 (6 bases each). Trimming stripped 8 bases from V and 0 bases from J, with 16 bases between. CDR1 LGHNT and CDR2 FRNRAP come from the germline V gene. The CDR3 is made up of 15 amino acids. The CDR3 spells CASSEGGVYQETQYF. CDR3 bases: TGTGCTAGTTCGGAGGGGGGAGTGTACCAAGAGACCCAGTACTTC.

J is TRBJ2-5 and V is TRBV5-1; D gene ambiguous. The V and J ends lost 0 bases and 2 bases respectively, with 11 bases between them. The CDR3 is 15 residues long. The germline CDR1 and CDR2 sequences are SGHRS and YFSETQ. CDR3 amino acids: CASSLDSRSQETQYF. The CDR3 DNA reads TGCGCCAGCAGCTTGGATAGTAGATCGCAAGAGACCCAGTACTTC.